Sequencing of this T cell receptor beta chain was carried out in a study of blood T cell repertoires in COVID-19. Looking at the study overall: COVID-19 samples collected from the United States, Italy and Spain covered acute and convalescent phases. PBMCs, B-cell-depleted T cells, or T cells were the source of the cDNA or gDNA that made up the material.

Libraries were prepared by immunoSEQ multiplex PCR; TCRdb keeps only in-frame clonotypes and omits some of them. The table shows approximately 80,000 clones, with approximately 90% occurring only once. After removal of 6 bases from V and 6 bases from J, the junction contained 2 bases not matched to a gene. This CDR3 contains 13 residues. Germline CDR1 and CDR2: SNHLY and FYNNEI. Sample: peripheral blood. This rearrangement joins TRBV2 to TRBJ1-2; the match to TRBD1 covers 12 bases. The clonotype originates from a woman of 80 years or more with acute or convalescent COVID-19. CDR3 nucleotides: TGTGCCAGCAGGGGACAGGGGGCGGATGGCTACACCTTC. Translating gives CASRGQGADGYTF.